Sequencing of this T cell receptor (beta chain) was carried out in a study of monozygotic twins with inflammatory bowel disease. The CDR3 is 16 amino acids. Germline CDR1 and CDR2: SGHRS and YFSETQ. Study-wide findings and caveats: T cell subtypes were not distinguishable in this analysis. Whereas healthy co-twins had higher TCRbeta diversity (inverse Simpson), IBD patients had lower diversity.

TCRdb derives one entry per CDR3 protein from the 5' RACE reads, leaving out DNA. This sample contains approximately 330,000 distinct CDR3 sequences. As to this clonotype: Its antigen is not identified.

The rearrangement joins TRBV5-1 to TRBJ1-1; TCRdb's assignment of TRBD1 cannot be checked, as there is no DNA. The origin of this receptor is a human donor with ulcerative colitis or Crohn's disease, or a healthy co-twin of an affected twin (not recorded which). Specimen: blood. Here the CDR3 reads CASSLGRGLGDTEAFF. The full variable domain, rest sourced from reference TRBV5-1 and TRBJ1-1, is KAGVTQTPRYLIKTRGQQVTLSCSPISGHRSVSWYQQTPGQGLQFLFEYFSETQRNKGNFPGRFSGRQFSNSRSEMNVSTLELGDSALYLCASSLGRGLGDTEAFFGQGTRLTVV.